The clone carrying this T cell receptor (beta chain) was seen many times. The data were taken from a study of T cells in Graves' hyperthyroidism and ophthalmopathy. V lost 0 bases, J lost 4 bases, and 6 bases stayed unmatched. Germline V lookup: CDR1 SEHNR, CDR2 FQNEAQ (reference sequence). The CDR3 runs 16 residues. TCR beta CDR3 sequences were amplified from RNA transcripts. An initial round of RT-PCR targeting the TCR CDR3 relied on the HTBI primer set. TCRdb called the multiplex PCR reads again in MiXCR, with one record for every CDR3 protein. The sample gives about 360,000 distinct CDR3 sequences, around 13% of which show up once; roughly 8.3% is in the top ten.

J is TRBJ2-1 and V is TRBV7-9, with 7 bases identical to TRBD1. Sequenced material: blood. The receptor was isolated from a woman between 18 and 30 years old with Graves' hyperthyroidism. The CDR3 loop reads CASSLAFKDRYNEQFF. Here the CDR3 DNA reads TGTGCCAGCAGCTTAGCCTTCAAGGACAGGTACAATGAGCAGTTCTTC.